The 19 T cell receptor beta chains below come from one sample, sequenced in a study of Ad26.COV2.S vaccination and SARS-CoV-2 variants. Treatment here: 15 to 20 received Ad26.COV2.S at low or high dose, single or two shots; about five received placebo; per-sample allocation not given. The samples were gathered on day 63 after the first injection of vaccine or placebo. TCRdb's table, derived via immunoSEQ multiplex PCR, lists solely in-frame clones and lacks some. Here the sample spans about 280,000 clones, 87% being singletons. Sequencing used peripheral blood, obtained in a trial of Ad26.COV2.S vaccine versus placebo. The source of these receptors is a person aged 18-60 years who received the Ad26.COV2.S COVID-19 vaccine or a placebo.

The rearrangement joins TRBV3-1 (or the pseudogene TRBV3-2) to TRBJ2-3; 7 bases are shared with TRBD2. The CDR3 contains 14 residues. V was pared by 4 bases and J by 1 base, with 2 bases of the junction left unmatched. Germline CDR1 reads LGHDT; CDR2 reads YNNKEL (reference sequence). The CDR3 spells CASSRGGRTDTQYF. In nucleotides, the CDR3 is TGTGCCAGCAGCCGGGGGGGACGCACAGATACGCAGTATTTT.

J is TRBJ1-4 and V is TRBV19, with D maybe TRBD1 (6 bases). Between the trimmed V and J ends, which lost 4 bases and 7 bases, there was a span of 16 bases. The CDR3 runs to 15 residues. CDR1 LNHDA and CDR2 SQIVND come from the germline V gene (reference sequence). CDR3: CASSTMGGRGEKLFF. The CDR3 nucleotides are TGTGCCAGTAGTACGATGGGGGGCCGGGGTGAAAAACTGTTTTTT.

The J gene is TRBJ2-7, the V gene TRBV5-5, with 9 bases aligning to TRBD2. Germline trimming cut 8 bases from V and 2 bases from J; bases unmatched to any gene: 8. CDR1 SGHKS and CDR2 YYEKEE come from the germline V gene (reference sequence). The CDR3 sequence is 14 residues long. In DNA form, the CDR3 reads TGTGCCAGGAGACTTAGCGGGAGCGCCTACGAGCAGTACTTC. Residues: CARRLSGSAYEQYF.

This sequence joins TRBV19 and TRBJ2-1, with TRBD1 matching over 8 bases. The length of the CDR3 is 14 residues. Germline V gene data show CDR1 as LNHDA and CDR2 as SQIVND (reference sequence). The V segment lost 6 bases and the J segment 7 bases; nucleotides outside the gene matches: 8. CDR3 DNA: TGTGCCAGTAGCGCCAAATACAGGGGGAATGAGCAGTTCTTC. Translated: CASSAKYRGNEQFF.

This chain connects TRBV6-6 to TRBJ2-1; 9 bases agree with TRBD1. Trimming removed 6 bases from V and 7 bases from J; junction bases left unmatched: 10. From germline, CDR1 is MNHNY and CDR2 SVGAGI (reference sequence). This CDR3 region has 15 residues. Written as DNA, the CDR3 is TGTGCCAGCAGCCGCGCGGGACAGGGATCGAATGAGCAGTTCTTC. Translating gives CASSRAGQGSNEQFF.

This clone came up once. V is TRBV9 and J is TRBJ2-3; D may be TRBD1 (5 bases). Trimming took 4 bases from V and 1 from J, leaving 7 bases between them. The CDR3 covers 13 residues. Germline-derived CDR1 and CDR2 are SGDLS and YYNGEE. CDR3 residues: CASSPQGTDTQYF. CDR3 DNA: TGTGCCAGCAGCCCACAGGGCACAGATACGCAGTATTTT.

The genes are TRBV7-2 and TRBJ1-5; D is unresolved. Between the trimmed V and J ends, which lost 5 bases and 1 base, there was a span of 12 bases. The germline CDR1 and CDR2 sequences are SGHTA and FQGNSA. The CDR3 extends over 15 amino acids. The CDR3 loop is CASSLTGNSNQPQHF. CDR3 in DNA: TGTGCCAGCAGCCTGACTGGAAACAGCAATCAGCCCCAGCATTTT.

The chain links TRBV7-7 to TRBJ2-5, with no clear D. CDR1 is SSHAT and CDR2 is FNYEAQ in the germline V gene (reference sequence). The CDR3 contains 15 residues. V was pared by 1 base and J by 1 base, with 10 bases between. CDR3 sequence: CASSLGNSRQETQYF. CDR3 in DNA: TGTGCCAGCAGCTTAGGAAACTCGCGCCAAGAGACCCAGTACTTC.

This clone was picked up a small number of times. This chain joins TRBV29-1 and TRBJ2-2; no clear D. Trimming cost V 5 bases and J 3 bases, with 7 bases left between them. This CDR3 contains 12 residues. Germline V gives CDR1 SQVTM, CDR2 ANQGSEA. The CDR3 DNA reads TGCAGCGTTATTGGGGACACCGGGGAGCTGTTTTTT. This codes for CSVIGDTGELFF.

The chain is built from TRBV5-8 and TRBJ1-6, with D possibly being TRBD1 (6 bases). The CDR3 sequence is 16 residues long. The germline CDR1 and CDR2 sequences are SGHTS and YDEGEE. V lost 4 bases, J lost 7 bases, and 18 bases lay in between. The CDR3 reads CASSGYRDNRNSPLHF. DNA for the CDR3: TGTGCCAGCAGCGGGTACCGGGACAATCGGAATTCACCCCTCCACTTT.

The chain couples TRBV2 to TRBJ1-1, with D unresolved. The CDR3 loop spans 13 amino acids. CDR1 is SNHLY and CDR2 is FYNNEI in the germline V gene. Trimming removed 6 bases from V and 6 bases from J, with 14 bases in between. CDR3 sequence reads: CASRQLRVAEAFF. CDR3 sequence (DNA): TGTGCCAGCAGACAACTTCGGGTCGCTGAAGCTTTCTTT.

The V gene is TRBV3-1 (or the pseudogene TRBV3-2), the J gene TRBJ2-2; D tentatively reads TRBD1 or TRBD2 (5 bases each). Germline CDR1 and CDR2: LGHDT and YNNKEL (reference sequence). The CDR3 extends over 18 amino acids. Trimming took 0 bases from V and 3 from J, leaving 17 bases between them. For the CDR3, the DNA is TGTGCCAGCAGCCAAGAGAATCCGGGGCGCCTGGACACCGGGGAGCTGTTTTTT. Translating it yields CASSQENPGRLDTGELFF.

Note on this clone: Other DNA sequences from this sample encode an identical CDR3 as well. The chain employs TRBV27 and TRBJ1-1; D not resolved. There are 13 residues in the CDR3. The germline V gene has CDR1 MNHEY and CDR2 SMNVEV (reference sequence). Trimming took off 2 bases at V and 2 bases at J, with 6 bases between the two ends. The CDR3 DNA follows: TGTGCCAGCAGTTTAAGAGGAAACACTGAAGCTTTCTTT. Translation: CASSLRGNTEAFF.

The chain joins TRBV6-6 to TRBJ1-1; a weak D match, TRBD1 (5 bases). CDR1 and CDR2 from the germline V gene are MNHNY and SVGAGI (reference sequence). The CDR3 is 16 residues long. Trimming took off 5 bases at V and 0 bases at J, with 16 bases between the two ends. The CDR3 DNA sequence: TGTGCCAGCAGTAACGCAGGGAGGGGTATGAACACTGAAGCTTTCTTT. Amino acid sequence: CASSNAGRGMNTEAFF.

The chain joins TRBV5-1 to TRBJ1-4; D not resolved. From germline, CDR1 is SGHRS and CDR2 YFSETQ. Trimming stripped 4 bases from V and 3 bases from J, with 7 bases between. This CDR3 has 13 amino acids. For the CDR3, the DNA is TGCGCCAGCAGCCCCTCAGCTAATGAAAAACTGTTTTTT. Its translation: CASSPSANEKLFF.

CDR3 in amino acids: CASSREYEQYF. The CDR3 region has the DNA TGCGCCAGCAGCCGGGAATACGAGCAGTACTTC. J is TRBJ2-7 and V is TRBV5-1; TRBD2 is a possible D gene (5 bases). Trimming left V 4 bases short and J 4 bases short, with 6 bases between. This CDR3 is built from 11 residues. Germline lookup yields CDR1 SGHRS and CDR2 YFSETQ.

V gene TRBV9 combines with J gene TRBJ1-2; D is possibly TRBD1 (5 bases). V was cut by 0 bases and J by 2 bases, with 11 bases left in between. Germline values: CDR1 SGDLS, CDR2 YYNGEE. This CDR3 has 15 residues. The CDR3 DNA reads TGTGCCAGCAGCGTAGGCCAGGGCGAAAACTATGGCTACACCTTC. This encodes CASSVGQGENYGYTF. The full variable domain, its missing parts supplied by reference TRBV9 and TRBJ1-2, is DSGVTQTPKHLITATGQRVTLRCSPRSGDLSVYWYQQSLDQGLQFLIQYYNGEERAKGNILERFSAQQFPDLHSELNLSSLELGDSALYFCASSVGQGENYGYTFGSGTRLTVV.

This chain joins TRBV2 and TRBJ2-3, with 11 bases matching TRBD2. V shed 3 bases and J 4 bases; nucleotides not matched to a gene: 9. Looked up from germline, CDR1 is SNHLY and CDR2 is FYNNEI. This CDR3 spans 17 amino acids. CDR3 amino acids: CASSEVAGGPDSDTQYF. The CDR3 DNA reads TGTGCCAGCAGTGAGGTAGCGGGAGGGCCGGACTCAGATACGCAGTATTTT. The full variable domain, with the rest looked up from reference TRBV2 and TRBJ2-3, is EPEVTQTPSHQVTQMGQEVILRCVPISNHLYFYWYRQILGQKVEFLVSFYNNEISEKSEIFDDQFSVERPDGSNFTLKIRSTKLEDSAMYFCASSEVAGGPDSDTQYFGPGTRLTVL.

This sequence joins TRBV10-3 and TRBJ2-2, with TRBD1 matching 9 bases. There are 15 residues in the CDR3. The germline V gene encodes CDR1 ENHRY and CDR2 SYGVKD. The J segment lost 2 bases and the V segment lost 6 bases, leaving 4 bases of the junction unmatched. The CDR3 reads CAIRTTGGNTGELFF. The CDR3 region has the DNA TGTGCCATCAGGACGACAGGGGGTAACACCGGGGAGCTGTTTTTT.